The text below deals with one T cell receptor beta chain. Antigen: not known. The data stem from a study of CD8 T cells in ankylosing spondylitis. Findings and caveats of the study: Ankylosing spondylitis blood seemed to carry a telltale TCR beta motif made of eight highly homologous variants. Both synovial fluid and blood in reactive arthritis had previously been reported to carry some motif variants. Enrichment of disease-linked clones was reportedly significant in matched ankylosing spondylitis synovial fluid.

Quantitative 5'-RACE with molecular barcodes was used to make the TCR beta libraries. TCRdb used MiXCR to reprocess the 5' RACE reads, holding one entry per CDR3 protein. The top ten hold about an eighth of the sample, which has a few hundred thousand distinct CDR3 sequences, 20% seen once. Looked up from germline, CDR1 is SQVTM and CDR2 is ANQGSEA. There are 16 residues in the CDR3. After removal of 0 bases from V and 1 base from J, the junction contained 5 bases not matched to a gene. The source material was blood, either unsorted or a sorted T cell fraction (not recorded which). The V gene is TRBV29-1, the J gene TRBJ2-1; the match to TRBD1 covers 8 bases. The sequence came from a male donor with ankylosing spondylitis or in good health (not recorded which). For the CDR3, the DNA is TGCAGCGTTGAAGACCCCAGGGGGCTATCCTACAATGAGCAGTTCTTC. Residues: CSVEDPRGLSYNEQFF.